These 31 T cell receptor beta chains originate from one sample sequenced in a study of T cells in localized non-small cell lung cancer. Data came from immunoSEQ multiplex PCR; TCRdb stores just in-frame clones and leaves some out. Seen here are 30,000 or so clones, around 92% observed once, and the top ten hold 3.5% to 5%. The specimen was peripheral blood mononuclear cells, collected before any cancer treatment. All receptors come from a woman aged 40 to 75 with stage III lung adenocarcinoma.

This chain links TRBV6-1 with TRBJ2-7; 9 bases match TRBD1. V lost 1 base to trimming and J lost 1 base; unmatched junction nucleotides: 2. The germline V gene encodes CDR1 MNHNS and CDR2 SASEGT. This CDR3 region has 15 residues. The CDR3 DNA follows: TGTGCCAGCAGTGAAGTGGGACAGGGATCCTACGAGCAGTACTTC. Its protein product is CASSEVGQGSYEQYF.

The genes are TRBV10-3 and TRBJ2-2; the D call may be TRBD1 or TRBD2 (6 bases each). V shed 9 bases and J shed 4 bases, with 15 bases lying between them. Germline V gives CDR1 ENHRY, CDR2 SYGVKD. This CDR3 has 14 residues. Here the CDR3 DNA reads TGTGCCATTGGTGGGGGGCCGACCACCGGGGAGCTGTTTTTT. This codes for CAIGGGPTTGELFF.

The genes are TRBV7-2 and TRBJ2-5; 11 bases map to TRBD2. The better agreement between TRBJ2-7 and the DNA end casts doubt on the J call. CDR1 is SGHTA, CDR2 FQGNSA, per germline. The CDR3 extends over 15 amino acids. The CDR3 region is CASSSIAGGSYEQYF. DNA for the CDR3: TGTGCCAGCAGCTCCATAGCGGGGGGGTCCTACGAGCAGTACTTC.

The chain is built from TRBV7-9 and TRBJ1-1, with TRBD1 matching 7 bases. Losses at the gene ends were 5 bases for V and 1 base for J; bases not matched to a gene: 7. CDR3 length: 15 residues. Germline V CDR1 and CDR2: SEHNR, FQNEAQ (reference sequence). CDR3 sequence: CASSPRQGANTEAFF. CDR3 sequence (DNA): TGTGCCAGCAGCCCGAGACAGGGCGCGAACACTGAAGCTTTCTTT.

This sequence joins TRBV11-2 and TRBJ1-2; tentatively, D is TRBD1 (5 bases). The germline V gene encodes CDR1 SGHAT and CDR2 FQNNGV. This CDR3 has 12 residues. Trimming cost V 5 bases and J 5 bases, with 9 bases left between them. CDR3 in DNA: TGTGCCAGCAGCCTGGAGGGGTATGGCTACACCTTC. It codes for CASSLEGYGYTF.

This chain connects TRBV29-1 to TRBJ2-5; 8 bases map to TRBD1. This CDR3 spans 14 amino acids. CDR1 and CDR2 (germline): SQVTM, ANQGSEA. V lost 4 bases to trimming and J lost 2 bases; unmatched junction nucleotides: 6. CDR3 region: CSVAFGTGQETQYF. In nucleotides, the CDR3 is TGCAGCGTTGCCTTCGGGACAGGTCAAGAGACCCAGTACTTC.

The chain links TRBV6-1 to TRBJ2-7; D may be TRBD1 or TRBD2 (5 bases each). The CDR3 has 11 residues. Trimming cost V 3 bases and J 7 bases, with 7 bases left between them. Germline-derived CDR1 and CDR2 are MNHNS and SASEGT. The CDR3 sequence is CASSERGEQYF. The CDR3 bases are TGTGCCAGCAGTGAGAGGGGAGAGCAGTACTTC.

This chain connects TRBV10-2 to TRBJ1-2; D unclear. Trimming shortened V by 0 bases and J by 8 bases, and 13 bases separated the two germline ends. The CDR3 is made up of 14 amino acids. Germline values: CDR1 WSHSY, CDR2 SAAADI. CDR3 region: CASSESTEGSGYTF. The CDR3 DNA follows: TGCGCCAGCAGTGAGTCTACCGAGGGATCCGGCTACACCTTC.

This chain joins TRBV19 and TRBJ2-1, with 14 bases lining up with TRBD2. Germline V gene lookup returns CDR1 LNHDA and CDR2 SQIVND (reference sequence). V shed 5 bases and J 9 bases; nucleotides not matched to a gene: 12. The CDR3 has 17 residues. DNA for the CDR3: TGTGCCAGTAGTCCCCCCAGACTAGCGGGAGGGCCAAGTGAGCAGTTCTTC. Translated: CASSPPRLAGGPSEQFF. The whole variable domain, remainder taken from reference TRBV19 and TRBJ2-1, is DGGITQSPKYLFRKEGQNVTLSCEQNLNHDAMYWYRQDPGQGLRLIYYSQIVNDFQKGDIAEGYSVSREKKESFPLTVTSAQKNPTAFYLCASSPPRLAGGPSEQFFGPGTRLTVL.

V gene TRBV6-1 combines with J gene TRBJ1-4, with TRBD1 matching over 12 bases. CDR3 length equals 18 residues. Trimming removed 0 bases from V and 2 bases from J; junction bases left unmatched: 4. Germline V lookup: CDR1 MNHNS, CDR2 SASEGT. The CDR3 nucleotides read TGTGCCAGCAGTGAAGCAATCGGGACAGGGGGCACTAATGAAAAACTGTTTTTT. Translated: CASSEAIGTGGTNEKLFF.

The chain carries TRBV10-2 and TRBJ2-1, with a tentative D call TRBD1 (6 bases). The CDR3 is made up of 12 amino acids. V dropped 8 bases and J dropped 4 bases, with 9 bases sitting between them. Germline-derived CDR1 and CDR2 are WSHSY and SAAADI. CDR3 DNA: TGCGCCAGCCAGACAGGTTACAATGAGCAGTTCTTC. Translation gives CASQTGYNEQFF.

To note about this clone: Other DNA sequences in the sample encode the same CDR3. The chain uses TRBV9 and TRBJ1-4; D possibly corresponds to TRBD1 (6 bases). V lost 3 bases and J 7 bases, leaving 13 bases between the germline ends. The V gene's germline CDR1 is SGDLS and CDR2 YYNGEE. This CDR3 is 14 amino acids long. DNA of the CDR3: TGTGCCAGCAGCGAACAGGGTAGGGGTGAAAAACTGTTTTTT. Translation: CASSEQGRGEKLFF.

The chain couples TRBV25-1 to TRBJ2-5; tentatively, D is TRBD2 (6 bases). CDR3 size: 14 residues. The germline CDR1 and CDR2 sequences are MGHDK and SYGVNS. Trimming removed 1 base from V and 5 bases from J, with 11 bases in between. CDR3 region: CASSEWGGGETQYF. CDR3 DNA: TGTGCCAGCAGTGAATGGGGAGGCGGTGAGACCCAGTACTTC.

The rearrangement links TRBV30 to TRBJ1-4; D not resolved. Germline V lookup: CDR1 GTSNPN, CDR2 SVGIG (reference sequence). Trimming removed 0 bases at V and 8 bases at J, with 7 bases between. The CDR3 loop spans 12 amino acids. Here the CDR3 DNA reads TGTGCCTGGAGTGTAGACTCCGAAAAACTGTTTTTT. Translating gives CAWSVDSEKLFF.

This clone was counted between two and nine times. The CDR3 region is CASSSDYNQPQHF. For the CDR3, the DNA is TGTGCCAGCAGCTCGGATTACAATCAGCCCCAGCATTTT. The V gene is TRBV7-2, the J gene TRBJ1-5, with D hard to call. This CDR3 has 13 amino acids. V was pared by 4 bases and J by 3 bases, with 7 bases between. From germline, CDR1 is SGHTA and CDR2 FQGNSA.

This chain uses TRBV5-6 with TRBJ1-1; D gene uncertain. The V end was cut by 2 bases, the J end by 4 bases, with 12 bases between. CDR1 and CDR2 (germline): SGHDT, YYEEEE. This CDR3 is 14 amino acids long. The DNA for the CDR3 is TGTGCCAGCAGCTTCCTCGACCTCGCCACTGAAGCTTTCTTT. This translates into CASSFLDLATEAFF.

The DNA for the CDR3 is TGTGCCAGCGGAAAGGGATTAGGCACAGATACGCAGTATTTT. Translating it yields CASGKGLGTDTQYF. This rearrangement joins TRBV28 to TRBJ2-3; D is uncertain. Deletions cut 8 bases from V and 1 base from J, with 13 bases between. Per the germline V gene, CDR1 is MDHEN and CDR2 is SYDVKM. The CDR3 has 14 amino acids.

The chain recombines TRBV19 with TRBJ2-1, with 8 bases lining up with TRBD2. Germline CDR1 LNHDA, CDR2 SQIVND (reference sequence). The CDR3 has 15 residues. J gave up 0 bases and V 5 bases, and 3 bases lay outside the gene matches. CDR3 loop: CASSQREPSYNEQFF. CDR3 nucleotide sequence: TGTGCCAGTAGTCAGCGGGAGCCCTCCTACAATGAGCAGTTCTTC.

V usage is TRBV6-5 and J usage is TRBJ1-1; no reliable D call. Germline-derived CDR1 and CDR2 are MNHEY and SVGAGI. The CDR3 has 14 amino acids. Between the trimmed V and J ends, which lost 4 bases and 4 bases, there was a span of 13 bases. The CDR3: CASSFLTGSTEAFF. The CDR3 DNA follows: TGTGCCAGCAGTTTCCTTACGGGGAGCACTGAAGCTTTCTTT.

This chain joins TRBV5-1 and TRBJ2-7; D possibly corresponds to TRBD2 (5 bases). The germline V gene has CDR1 SGHRS and CDR2 YFSETQ. Trimming removed 5 bases at V and 3 bases at J, with 18 bases between. The CDR3 loop spans 15 amino acids. The CDR3 sequence is CASSLTHGIFYEQYF. Written as DNA, the CDR3 is TGCGCCAGCAGTCTCACTCACGGGATTTTCTACGAGCAGTACTTC.

The rearrangement joins TRBV27 to TRBJ2-3, with TRBD2 as a possible D gene (5 bases). Germline V gene sequence: CDR1 MNHEY, CDR2 SMNVEV (reference sequence). The ends were cut back, 6 bases at V and 1 base at J, with 14 bases in the middle. This CDR3 is 15 amino acids long. CDR3 residues: CASSSSSSRTDTQYF. CDR3 coding DNA: TGTGCCAGCAGCTCCTCTAGCTCCCGCACAGATACGCAGTATTTT.

V is TRBV11-2 and J is TRBJ2-7, with TRBD2 identical over 9 bases. V shed 5 bases, J shed 0 bases, and the junction held 5 bases outside the gene matches. The CDR3 contains 15 residues. Looked up from germline, CDR1 is SGHAT and CDR2 is FQNNGV. Here the CDR3 reads CASSRLAESSYEQYF. CDR3 in DNA: TGTGCCAGCAGCCGACTAGCGGAGAGCTCCTACGAGCAGTACTTC. Drawing the rest from reference TRBV11-2 and TRBJ2-7, the complete variable domain is EAGVAQSPRYKIIEKRQSVAFWCNPISGHATLYWYQQILGQGPKLLIQFQNNGVVDDSQLPKDRFSAERLKGVDSTLKIQPAKLEDSAVYLCASSRLAESSYEQYFGPGTRLTVT.

The V gene is TRBV14, the J gene TRBJ2-1, with D possibly TRBD1 on 6 matching bases. CDR1 and CDR2 (germline): SGHDN, FVKESK. V was shortened by 3 bases and J by 5 bases, with 11 bases between the two germline ends. The CDR3 runs to 14 residues. The CDR3 reads CASSHGQINNEQFF. The CDR3 DNA follows: TGTGCCAGCAGCCATGGACAGATCAACAATGAGCAGTTCTTC.

This chain links TRBV2 with TRBJ1-5, with a possible D match to TRBD1 (5 bases). Deletions cut 7 bases from V and 4 bases from J, with 11 bases between. The CDR3 totals 13 residues. CDR1 SNHLY and CDR2 FYNNEI come from the germline V gene. The CDR3 spells CASTWGGNQPQHF. In DNA form, the CDR3 reads TGTGCCAGCACGTGGGGGGGTAATCAGCCCCAGCATTTT.

The rearrangement uses TRBV5-1 and TRBJ1-1; D is perhaps TRBD1 (5 bases). Germline V lookup: CDR1 SGHRS, CDR2 YFSETQ. V dropped 4 bases and J dropped 4 bases, with 17 bases sitting between them. The length of the CDR3 is 15 residues. The CDR3 nucleotides read TGCGCCAGCAGCACCTCAGGGTATCGGAGCACTGAAGCTTTCTTT. Amino acid sequence: CASSTSGYRSTEAFF.

V is TRBV9 and J is TRBJ2-5; a possible D gene is TRBD1 (7 bases). Between the trimmed V and J ends, which lost 0 bases and 4 bases, there was a span of 13 bases. The CDR3 contains 15 residues. The V gene's germline CDR1 is SGDLS and CDR2 YYNGEE. CDR3 region: CASSVEQGRTETQYF. The CDR3 DNA follows: TGTGCCAGCAGCGTAGAACAGGGGAGGACAGAGACCCAGTACTTC.

The J gene is TRBJ1-2, the V gene TRBV2, with a tentative D call TRBD1 (5 bases). The CDR3 loop spans 14 amino acids. V was clipped by 7 bases and J by 0 bases, with 12 bases between them. CDR1 is SNHLY, CDR2 FYNNEI, per germline. For the CDR3, the DNA is TGTGCCAGCACGGGGGATTCTTCTAACTATGGCTACACCTTC. Protein: CASTGDSSNYGYTF.

The rearrangement uses TRBV9 and TRBJ2-1, with D unclear. There are 13 residues in the CDR3. CDR1 and CDR2 from the germline V gene are SGDLS and YYNGEE. V lost 4 bases, J lost 5 bases, and 10 bases lay in between. This chain's CDR3 is CASSFRLHNEQFF. CDR3 nucleotides: TGTGCCAGCAGCTTCCGACTCCACAATGAGCAGTTCTTC.

The gene calls are TRBV5-4 and TRBJ1-2; 9 positions agree with TRBD1. V lost 4 bases and J lost 4; bases outside the gene matches: 8. Looked up from germline, CDR1 is SGHNT and CDR2 is YYREEE (reference sequence). This CDR3 spans 15 amino acids. CDR3 nucleotide sequence: TGTGCCAGCAGCCCCAGGGCACAGGGGGCCTATGGCTACACCTTC. Translating it yields CASSPRAQGAYGYTF.

The rearrangement uses TRBV15 and TRBJ2-1; D not resolved. Germline V gene data show CDR1 as LNHNV and CDR2 as YYDKDF (reference sequence). The length of the CDR3 is 13 residues. The V end lost 8 bases, the J end lost 5 bases, and 13 bases lay between the germline ends. The DNA for the CDR3 is TGTGCCACCCTAGGTAGAGACCACAATGAGCAGTTCTTC. Encoded protein: CATLGRDHNEQFF.

This chain uses TRBV7-8 with TRBJ2-7; 8 bases match TRBD2. The germline CDR1 and CDR2 sequences are SGHVS and FQNEAQ. V shed 4 bases, J shed 3 bases, and the junction held 5 bases outside the gene matches. This CDR3 is built from 14 residues. CDR3: CASSSSGSLYEQYF. CDR3 DNA sequence: TGTGCCAGCAGCTCAAGCGGGAGCCTCTACGAGCAGTACTTC.